What follows are 17 T cell receptor beta chains derived from one specimen sequenced in a study of blood T cell repertoires in COVID-19. Generated by immunoSEQ multiplex PCR, the TCRdb table keeps only in-frame clones and is missing some. The sample carries 360,000 or so clones, around nine tenths recorded once. Sample: peripheral blood. The receptors originated from an older woman with COVID-19, enrolled during active disease.

This clone was detected once. This chain uses TRBV5-4 with TRBJ1-6; D unresolved. V shed 1 base and J shed 7 bases, with 12 bases lying between them. There are 15 residues in the CDR3. Germline V gives CDR1 SGHNT, CDR2 YYREEE (reference sequence). CDR3: CASSLRLGFNSPLHF. As DNA, the CDR3 is TGTGCCAGCAGCTTGAGGCTGGGCTTCAATTCACCCCTCCACTTT.

This chain's CDR3 is CASTETSAYRQPQHF. Here the CDR3 DNA reads TGTGCCAGCACCGAGACTAGTGCATACCGGCAGCCCCAGCATTTT. The chain combines TRBV6-6 with TRBJ1-5; D is uncertain. The CDR3 is 15 amino acids. In germline, CDR1 is MNHNY, CDR2 SVGAGI (reference sequence). V lost 7 bases to trimming and J lost 7 bases, with 20 bases between them.

This clone was seen a few times. The V call is TRBV21-1, the J call TRBJ1-1; TRBD1 reflects the table's D call only, with no check against the DNA. TRBV21-1 is a pseudogene. This CDR3 comprises 15 residues. The CDR3 is CASSGWDRVNTEAFF. DNA of the CDR3: TGTGCCAGCAGCGGCTGGGACAGGGTGAACACTGAAGCTTTCTTT.

As DNA, the CDR3 is TGTGCCAGCAGCGATCAGGGGAACACTGAAGCTTTCTTT. Its protein is CASSDQGNTEAFF. The chain joins TRBV7-3 to TRBJ1-1; D is perhaps TRBD1 (5 bases). V was shortened by 5 bases and J by 1 base, with 8 bases between the two germline ends. Germline CDR1 is SGHTA and CDR2 is FQGTGA. This CDR3 is 13 amino acids long.

The genes are TRBV7-9 and TRBJ1-2; D is undetermined. The germline gives CDR1 SEHNR, CDR2 FQNEAQ (reference sequence). CDR3 length: 13 amino acids. Between the trimmed V and J ends, which lost 2 bases and 6 bases, there was a span of 10 bases. The CDR3 nucleotides are TGTGCCAGCAGCTTATGGCATCTGGATGGCTACACCTTC. It is translated as CASSLWHLDGYTF. The full variable domain, completed using reference TRBV7-9 and TRBJ1-2, is DTGVSQNPRHKITKRGQNVTFRCDPISEHNRLYWYRQTLGQGPEFLTYFQNEAQLEKSRLLSDRFSAERPKGSFSTLEIQRTEQGDSAMYLCASSLWHLDGYTFGSGTRLTVV.

V and J are TRBV25-1 and TRBJ1-1; D call uncertain. V lost 10 bases and J lost 1, with 7 bases in between. Looked up from germline, CDR1 is MGHDK and CDR2 is SYGVNS. The CDR3 extends over 11 amino acids. The CDR3 is CATVGNTEAFF. In DNA form, the CDR3 reads TGTGCCACCGTCGGGAACACTGAAGCTTTCTTT. Full variable domain (outside the CDR3, taken from reference TRBV25-1 and TRBJ1-1): EADIYQTPRYLVIGTGKKITLECSQTMGHDKMYWYQQDPGMELHLIHYSYGVNSTEKGDLSSESTVSRIRTEHFPLTLESARPSHTSQYLCATVGNTEAFFGQGTRLTVV.

In DNA, the CDR3 is TGTGCCAGCAGCCAAGAAATGGCTAGACGACAGACCCAGTACTTC. It codes for CASSQEMARRQTQYF. V is TRBV3-1 (or the pseudogene TRBV3-2) and J is TRBJ2-5, with D unclear. V lost 0 bases and J lost 6, with 14 bases in between. Germline V gene data show CDR1 as LGHDT and CDR2 as YNNKEL (reference sequence). The CDR3 is made up of 15 amino acids.

The chain recombines TRBV4-2 with TRBJ1-6, with TRBD1 matching over 7 bases. The CDR3 extends over 14 amino acids. Germline lookup yields CDR1 LGHNA and CDR2 YNFKEQ. J gave up 7 bases and V 4 bases, and 4 bases lay outside the gene matches. CDR3 DNA: TGTGCCAGCAGCCTGACAGGGTCGAATTCACCCCTCCACTTT. Protein product: CASSLTGSNSPLHF.

This chain connects TRBV2 to TRBJ1-1; TRBD1 matches at 7 bases. The V segment lost 8 bases and the J segment 0 bases; nucleotides outside the gene matches: 3. The CDR3 covers 13 residues. CDR1 is SNHLY, CDR2 FYNNEI, per germline. CDR3 in amino acids: CASLTGLNTEAFF. DNA for the CDR3: TGTGCCAGCCTGACAGGGTTGAACACTGAAGCTTTCTTT.

This chain connects TRBV3-1 (or the pseudogene TRBV3-2) to TRBJ2-7, with 9 nucleotides matching TRBD2. Per the germline V gene, CDR1 is LGHDT and CDR2 is YNNKEL (reference sequence). The length of the CDR3 is 15 residues. Unmatched junction bases numbered 7, after V lost 4 bases and J lost 3 bases. CDR3 DNA sequence: TGTGCCAGCAGCCCCCCTAGCGGGGATAACTACGAGCAGTACTTC. The encoded protein is CASSPPSGDNYEQYF.

This chain joins TRBV4-1 and TRBJ2-1; 9 bases fit TRBD2. The CDR3 runs 17 residues. J lost 5 bases, V lost 0 bases, and 8 bases had no gene match. Looked up from germline, CDR1 is MGHRA and CDR2 is YSYEKL. CDR3 sequence: CASSQDPLAGINNEQFF. DNA for the CDR3: TGCGCCAGCAGCCAAGATCCCCTAGCGGGAATCAACAATGAGCAGTTCTTC.

The chain combines TRBV9 with TRBJ1-6; 7 bases map to TRBD1. This CDR3 has 13 amino acids. The trim removed 3 bases at V and 7 bases at J, leaving 1 base unmatched. The germline V gene has CDR1 SGDLS and CDR2 YYNGEE. The CDR3 is CASSDRGNSPLHF. CDR3 nucleotide sequence: TGTGCCAGCAGCGACAGGGGCAATTCACCCCTCCACTTT.

The rearrangement links TRBV6-1 to TRBJ1-2, with 7 bases fitting TRBD1. From germline, CDR1 is MNHNS and CDR2 SASEGT. The CDR3 loop spans 14 amino acids. The J segment lost 8 bases and the V segment lost 2 bases, leaving 8 bases of the junction unmatched. CDR3 region: CASSETGVPRGYTF. The CDR3 DNA reads as TGTGCCAGCAGTGAAACAGGGGTCCCCCGCGGCTACACCTTC.

The V call is TRBV28, the J call TRBJ1-6, with D hard to call. Germline V CDR1 and CDR2: MDHEN, SYDVKM. The CDR3 loop spans 14 amino acids. The V end lost 3 bases, the J end lost 7 bases, and 10 bases lay between the germline ends. The chain's CDR3 is CASSLERLNSPLHF. DNA for the CDR3: TGTGCCAGCAGTTTGGAGAGGCTGAATTCACCCCTCCACTTT.

V gene TRBV6-2 or TRBV6-3 combines with J gene TRBJ2-2; 10 nucleotides agree with TRBD2. V shed 5 bases, J shed 6 bases, and the junction held 9 bases outside the gene matches. The CDR3 contains 16 residues. CDR1 is MNHEY and CDR2 is SVGEGT in the germline V gene. Here the CDR3 reads CASSPQRGGLSGELFF. The CDR3 nucleotides read TGTGCCAGCAGTCCGCAGCGGGGGGGCCTGTCCGGGGAGCTGTTTTTT.

This clone was seen just once. CDR3 amino acids: CAIGDSGGANGELFF. In nucleotides, the CDR3 is TGTGCCATCGGGGATAGCGGGGGGGCCAACGGGGAGCTGTTTTTT. V is TRBV28 and J is TRBJ2-2, with TRBD2 identical over 11 bases. The CDR3 is made up of 15 amino acids. Trimming cost V 10 bases and J 7 bases; bases outside gene matches: 11. Germline CDR1 is MDHEN and CDR2 is SYDVKM.

The genes are TRBV18 and TRBJ2-4, with D tentatively TRBD1 (5 bases). The CDR3 extends over 16 amino acids. V was cut by 0 bases and J by 2 bases, with 11 bases left in between. Germline CDR1 and CDR2: KGHSH and LQKENI. CDR3 DNA sequence: TGTGCCAGCTCACCACCCAGGGCTTCGACCAAAAACATTCAGTACTTC. Its protein product is CASSPPRASTKNIQYF.